This T cell receptor beta chain was identified in a study of T-cell reconstitution after alpha-beta-depleted transplantation in children. Study results and caveats: At around two months after transplant, the alpha-beta T cells were reportedly derived from several hundred expanded clones that came from non-depleted graft cells. Certain patients had high TCRbeta diversity at day 60, and it came from recipient T cells and thymic progenitors that survived. Diversity and T-cell counts at one year after transplant derived mostly from new T cells.

The authors prepared the TCRbeta library with unique molecular identifiers. MiXCR, run by TCRdb on the PCR reads, gives a single entry per CDR3 protein. The repertoire includes about 980,000 distinct CDR3 sequences, roughly 29% of them detected once, and roughly 30% sits in the top ten. Points on this clonotype: Its antigen remains unknown.

CDR3 length: 14 amino acids. CDR1 and CDR2 (germline): MNHEY, SVGAGI. V was pared by 2 bases and J by 3 bases, with 8 bases between. The clonotype comes from a boy under two years old who had a stem cell transplant for SCID, so the T cells may come from the graft donor. The specimen was PBMCs, mostly from graft donor cells, collected 360 days after TCRalphabeta/CD19-depleted stem cell transplant. The chain carries TRBV6-5 and TRBJ2-1, with D tentatively TRBD1 or TRBD2 (5 bases each). DNA of the CDR3: TGTGCCAGCAGTTACACTGGGGGCTACAATGAGCAGTTCTTC. Its protein is CASSYTGGYNEQFF.